This TCR beta chain is from a study of immune characterization of retroperitoneal liposarcoma. The length of the CDR3 is 15 residues. Germline V gene lookup returns CDR1 MNHGY and CDR2 SAAAGT. TCRdb ran MiXCR on the PCR reads and lists one entry per CDR3 protein. The sample includes 4,000 to 4,500 distinct CDR3 sequences, under 35% of them seen just once. With respect to this clonotype: Mismatch with germline at one junction end may stem from a read error.

The V gene is TRBV6-8, the J gene TRBJ1-6; D remains ambiguous. Material for sequencing was blood. The sequence came from a female donor with retroperitoneal liposarcoma. CDR3 DNA: TGTGCCAGCAGTTACGGGAGGGCAGCGGATTCACCCCCCCACTTT. This codes for CASSYGRAADSPPHF.